The next 30 T cell receptor beta chains were all read from a single sample in a study of cytomegalovirus exposure and HLA in healthy donors. The PCR made use of 60 Vbeta and 13 Jbeta primers. Assay: immunoSEQ multiplex PCR; the TCRdb copy retains only in-frame clones and omits some. The sample carries some 250,000 clones, 82% recorded once. The material sequenced was PBMCs. These receptors were obtained from a middle-aged woman in good health and CMV-seropositive.

The genes are TRBV18 and TRBJ1-6; D gene uncertain. Germline V gene data show CDR1 as KGHSH and CDR2 as LQKENI. The CDR3 covers 14 residues. The V and J ends lost 4 bases and 6 bases respectively, with 10 bases between them. CDR3 in DNA: TGTGCCAGCTCACTCGGACTGTCTAATTCACCCCTCCACTTT. Its translation: CASSLGLSNSPLHF.

This clone occurred once. The DNA for the CDR3 is TGTGCCAGCAGCTTAGTGAGGACAGGGTCTTATGGGCAGTACTTC. Protein product: CASSLVRTGSYGQYF. The chain carries TRBV7-9 and TRBJ2-5; 8 bases line up with TRBD1. Germline CDR1 reads SEHNR; CDR2 reads FQNEAQ (reference sequence). V lost 1 base to trimming and J lost 11 bases; unmatched junction nucleotides: 12. This CDR3 comprises 15 residues.

The chain recombines TRBV11-3 with TRBJ2-1; perhaps TRBD2 as D (6 bases). V lost 1 base and J lost 9, with 19 bases in between. The CDR3 is made up of 16 amino acids. Germline V gives CDR1 SGHNT, CDR2 YENEEA. DNA of the CDR3: TGTGCCAGCAGCTTAGCAGCCGTCGGTCGGGGAGGTGAGCAGTTCTTC. Encoded protein: CASSLAAVGRGGEQFF.

The chain has TRBV5-5 and TRBJ2-7; 9 bases align to TRBD1. The V and J ends lost 4 bases and 6 bases, in that order; junction bases with no gene match: 8. This CDR3 has 14 amino acids. Germline assignment: CDR1 SGHKS and CDR2 YYEKEE (reference sequence). DNA of the CDR3: TGTGCCAGCAGCACCGGGACAGGGACAAGCGAGCAGTACTTC. It translates to CASSTGTGTSEQYF. The entire variable domain, with the rest obtained from reference TRBV5-5 and TRBJ2-7, is as follows: DAGVTQSPTHLIKTRGQQVTLRCSPISGHKSVSWYQQVLGQGPQFIFQYYEKEERGRGNFPDRFSARQFPNYSSELNVNALLLGDSALYLCASSTGTGTSEQYFGPGTRLTVT.

V gene TRBV14 combines with J gene TRBJ1-1, with D possibly matching TRBD1 (5 bases). Germline V gene lookup returns CDR1 SGHDN and CDR2 FVKESK. The CDR3 spans 15 residues. The V end lost 6 bases, the J end lost 4 bases, and 18 bases lay between the germline ends. DNA of the CDR3: TGTGCCAGCAGTCTAACACCGGGGGTTGGCACTGAAGCTTTCTTT. Encoded protein: CASSLTPGVGTEAFF.

The V gene is TRBV7-2, the J gene TRBJ2-1; 7 positions match TRBD2. This CDR3 has 16 amino acids. The V gene's germline CDR1 is SGHTA and CDR2 FQGNSA. Trimming took 4 bases from V and 7 from J; bases not matched to a gene: 13. CDR3 nucleotide sequence: TGTGCCAGCAGCTCCCGGGGGTGGGGGGGGATGAATGAGCAGTTCTTC. Protein sequence: CASSSRGWGGMNEQFF.

The chain carries TRBV30 and TRBJ1-3; D remains ambiguous. The end of the DNA is better explained by TRBJ2-2, so the J call may be wrong. CDR1 and CDR2 from the germline V gene are GTSNPN and SVGIG (reference sequence). The CDR3 is 13 residues long. The CDR3 spells CAWSVRVSGELFF. The CDR3 nucleotides are TGTGCCTGGAGTGTGAGAGTGAGCGGGGAGCTGTTTTTT.

As regards this clone: One end of the junction does not line up with germline, which may come from a read error. The CDR3 sequence is CASSSGGQGTQYF. CDR3 sequence (DNA): TGCGCCAGCAGCTCGGGGGGTCAAGGGACCCAGTACTTC. This sequence joins TRBV10-1 and TRBJ2-5; TRBD2 matches 7 bases. Germline CDR1 WNHNN, CDR2 SYGVQD (reference sequence). This CDR3 contains 13 residues.

The V call is TRBV15, the J call TRBJ2-3; D possibly corresponds to TRBD2 (5 bases). CDR3 size: 14 residues. V dropped 7 bases and J dropped 5 bases, with 16 bases sitting between them. Germline V gene data show CDR1 as LNHNV and CDR2 as YYDKDF (reference sequence). For the CDR3, the DNA is TGTGCCACCACCTCCGGGCCCGAGGGAGATACGCAGTATTTT. Translating it yields CATTSGPEGDTQYF.

A few counts support this clone. The chain is built from TRBV7-9 and TRBJ1-1; D unclear. The CDR3 is 13 amino acids. In germline, CDR1 is SEHNR, CDR2 FQNEAQ (reference sequence). Trimming left V 1 base short and J 5 bases short, with 8 bases between. CDR3 protein: CASSLGSGTEAFF. For the CDR3, the DNA is TGTGCCAGCAGCTTAGGGAGTGGAACTGAAGCTTTCTTT.

The chain carries TRBV13 and TRBJ1-3; 8 bases are shared with TRBD1. This CDR3 comprises 14 residues. V shed 8 bases and J 0 bases; nucleotides not matched to a gene: 3. Per the germline V gene, CDR1 is PRHDT and CDR2 is FYEKMQ (reference sequence). The CDR3 region has the DNA TGTGCCAGCGGAACAGGGGGCTCTGGAAACACCATATATTTT. Protein: CASGTGGSGNTIYF.

CDR3 DNA sequence: TGTGCCAGCAGCTTCTCACCCCGGGACACTGAAGCTTTCTTT. Its translation: CASSFSPRDTEAFF. The chain couples TRBV7-2 to TRBJ1-1; D unclear. CDR1 is SGHTA and CDR2 is FQGNSA in the germline V gene. The CDR3 runs to 14 residues. Trimming took off 3 bases at V and 3 bases at J, with 11 bases between the two ends. Filled out from reference TRBV7-2 and TRBJ1-1, the complete variable domain reads GAGVSQSPSNKVTEKGKDVELRCDPISGHTALYWYRQSLGQGLEFLIYFQGNSAPDKSGLPSDRFSAERTGGSVSTLTIQRTQQEDSAVYLCASSFSPRDTEAFFGQGTRLTVV.

The table lists this clone with a few counts. The CDR3 DNA reads TGTGCCAGCAGCTTTGGCCCCTACGAGCAGTACTTC. Its translation is CASSFGPYEQYF. The chain has TRBV11-3 and TRBJ2-7; D gene unclear. The V gene lost 3 bases and the J gene lost 2 bases, with 5 bases spanning the gap. This CDR3 region has 12 residues. Germline V gives CDR1 SGHNT, CDR2 YENEEA.

V usage is TRBV7-8 and J usage is TRBJ2-5; tentative D call: TRBD2 (5 bases). This CDR3 region has 15 residues. V was trimmed by 7 bases and J by 0 bases, leaving 15 bases between them. Germline CDR1 and CDR2: SGHVS and FQNEAQ. This CDR3 reads CASTLGGWYQETQYF. As DNA, the CDR3 is TGTGCCAGCACCCTGGGCGGGTGGTACCAAGAGACCCAGTACTTC.

This chain links TRBV7-2 with TRBJ1-1; D is unresolved. The CDR3 consists of 13 residues. CDR1 and CDR2 from the germline V gene are SGHTA and FQGNSA. The ends were cut back, 5 bases at V and 0 bases at J, with 7 bases in the middle. In nucleotides, the CDR3 is TGTGCCAGCAGCGAAGGAGTGAACACTGAAGCTTTCTTT. This translates into CASSEGVNTEAFF.

Here the CDR3 reads CASIPASGSNEQYF. CDR3 bases: TGTGCCAGCATTCCGGCTAGCGGGAGTAACGAGCAGTACTTC. The chain links TRBV6-6 to TRBJ2-7; the match to TRBD2 covers 10 bases. J lost 5 bases, V lost 7 bases, and 8 bases had no gene match. Germline V lookup: CDR1 MNHNY, CDR2 SVGAGI (reference sequence). The CDR3 loop spans 14 amino acids.

The chain combines TRBV7-9 with TRBJ1-3, with 8 bases that match TRBD1. Germline CDR1 SEHNR, CDR2 FQNEAQ (reference sequence). With 4 bases clipped from V and 3 bases from J, the junction kept 5 bases outside the gene matches. The CDR3 sequence is 15 residues long. CDR3 loop: CASSSRQGNGNTIYF. CDR3 DNA: TGTGCCAGCAGCTCCAGACAGGGGAATGGAAACACCATATATTTT. Full variable domain (missing parts from reference TRBV7-9 and TRBJ1-3): DTGVSQNPRHKITKRGQNVTFRCDPISEHNRLYWYRQTLGQGPEFLTYFQNEAQLEKSRLLSDRFSAERPKGSFSTLEIQRTEQGDSAMYLCASSSRQGNGNTIYFGEGSWLTVV.

The chain links TRBV5-5 to TRBJ1-2, with unresolved D. The CDR3 has 14 residues. Germline CDR1 is SGHKS and CDR2 is YYEKEE (reference sequence). Deletions cut 0 bases from V and 0 bases from J, with 6 bases between. CDR3 residues: CASSLDGTNYGYTF. Written as DNA, the CDR3 is TGTGCCAGCAGCTTGGACGGGACTAACTATGGCTACACCTTC.

The chain recombines TRBV6-4 with TRBJ2-5; 11 bases fit TRBD2. Germline trimming cut 3 bases from V and 4 bases from J; bases unmatched to any gene: 1. CDR1 MRHNA and CDR2 SNTAGT come from the germline V gene. There are 14 residues in the CDR3. CDR3 region: CASSELAGGETQYF. The CDR3 region has the DNA TGTGCCAGCAGTGAGCTAGCGGGAGGAGAGACCCAGTACTTC.

The V gene is TRBV7-2, the J gene TRBJ2-3; 9 bases line up with TRBD2. The V gene end was trimmed by 8 bases and the J gene end by 4 bases; junction bases not matched to a gene: 13. CDR3 length: 16 residues. CDR1 and CDR2 from the germline V gene are SGHTA and FQGNSA. The CDR3 sequence: CASPSGAGGRADTQYF. As DNA, the CDR3 is TGTGCCAGCCCTTCGGGGGCGGGAGGGCGGGCAGATACGCAGTATTTT.

The rearrangement joins TRBV10-3 to TRBJ2-5; D possibly corresponds to TRBD1 (5 bases). The J call is in doubt because the DNA end fits TRBJ2-7 better. The germline CDR1 and CDR2 sequences are ENHRY and SYGVKD. The CDR3 totals 13 residues. In DNA, the CDR3 is TGTGCCACCTCGACAGTCCCCACCTACGAGCAGTACTTC. This translates into CATSTVPTYEQYF.

The chain employs TRBV7-9 and TRBJ2-6; TRBD1 matches at 9 bases. Unmatched junction bases numbered 7, after V lost 7 bases and J lost 0 bases. Germline V gene lookup returns CDR1 SEHNR and CDR2 FQNEAQ (reference sequence). CDR3 size: 17 residues. CDR3 sequence reads: CASKRDRVSSGANVLTF. DNA of the CDR3: TGTGCCAGCAAACGGGACAGGGTTAGCTCTGGGGCCAACGTCCTGACTTTC. Filled out from reference TRBV7-9 and TRBJ2-6, the complete variable domain reads DTGVSQNPRHKITKRGQNVTFRCDPISEHNRLYWYRQTLGQGPEFLTYFQNEAQLEKSRLLSDRFSAERPKGSFSTLEIQRTEQGDSAMYLCASKRDRVSSGANVLTFGAGSRLTVL.

This chain uses TRBV11-3 with TRBJ2-1; TRBD1 might be the D (6 bases). The length of the CDR3 is 15 residues. Germline V gene sequence: CDR1 SGHNT, CDR2 YENEEA. Trimming pared 4 bases from V and 5 bases from J, leaving 15 bases between. The CDR3 protein is CASSWGRNRHNEQFF. CDR3 in DNA: TGTGCCAGCAGCTGGGGGCGTAACCGCCACAATGAGCAGTTCTTC.

The chain has TRBV5-6 and TRBJ2-2; D remains ambiguous. Trimming removed 3 bases at V and 4 bases at J, with 13 bases between. The CDR3 is 15 residues long. Germline V gene sequence: CDR1 SGHDT, CDR2 YYEEEE. This CDR3 is CASSSGGRPTGELFF. The CDR3 bases are TGTGCCAGCAGCTCAGGTGGCCGGCCCACCGGGGAGCTGTTTTTT.

This clone was counted between two and nine times. The J gene is TRBJ2-6, the V gene TRBV29-1; D gene uncertain. The CDR3 has 13 residues. The germline V gene has CDR1 SQVTM and CDR2 ANQGSEA. V lost 6 bases, J lost 4 bases, and 10 bases lay in between. The CDR3 loop is CSVYNHGANVLTF. The CDR3 region has the DNA TGCAGCGTCTATAACCACGGGGCCAACGTCCTGACTTTC. Supplemented by reference TRBV29-1 and TRBJ2-6, the full variable domain reads SAVISQKPSRDICQRGTSLTIQCQVDSQVTMMFWYRQQPGQSLTLIATANQGSEATYESGFVIDKFPISRPNLTFSTLTVSNMSPEDSSIYLCSVYNHGANVLTFGAGSRLTVL.

The chain combines TRBV18 with TRBJ2-7; 8 bases align to TRBD2. The J segment lost 5 bases and the V segment lost 2 bases, leaving 5 bases of the junction unmatched. Germline loops: CDR1 KGHSH, CDR2 LQKENI. The CDR3 has 14 amino acids. Here the CDR3 reads CASSPVAGINEQYF. The CDR3 DNA is TGTGCCAGCTCACCAGTAGCGGGGATCAACGAGCAGTACTTC.

As for this clone: The sample contains more than one DNA sequence encoding this CDR3. This rearrangement joins TRBV5-4 to TRBJ2-7, with a possible D match to TRBD1 (5 bases). The V gene's germline CDR1 is SGHNT and CDR2 YYREEE (reference sequence). This CDR3 is built from 13 residues. The V end lost 4 bases, the J end lost 2 bases, and 10 bases lay between the germline ends. The chain's CDR3 is CASSLDRTYEQYF. CDR3 nucleotide sequence: TGTGCCAGCAGCCTCGACAGAACCTACGAGCAGTACTTC.

This clone has just one count. The CDR3 DNA sequence: TGTGCCAGCAGCTTAGTGAGGATGCGGGGCAATGAGCAGTTCTTC. Its protein product is CASSLVRMRGNEQFF. The rearrangement joins TRBV7-2 to TRBJ2-1, with D maybe TRBD2 (6 bases). CDR1 and CDR2 from the germline V gene are SGHTA and FQGNSA. Between the trimmed V and J ends, which lost 1 base and 6 bases, there was a span of 13 bases. CDR3 length: 15 residues.

V usage is TRBV7-8 and J usage is TRBJ1-5; TRBD1 matches 7 bases. The CDR3 consists of 14 residues. The germline V gene has CDR1 SGHVS and CDR2 FQNEAQ. V lost 5 bases, J lost 9 bases, and 10 bases stayed unmatched. The CDR3 DNA reads as TGTGCCAGCAGCCAGACGACAGGGTCGCCGCCCCAGCATTTT. Its translation: CASSQTTGSPPQHF. The full variable domain, its missing parts supplied by reference TRBV7-8 and TRBJ1-5, is GAGVSQSPRYKVAKRGQDVALRCDPISGHVSLFWYQQALGQGPEFLTYFQNEAQLDKSGLPSDRFFAERPEGSVSTLKIQRTQQEDSAVYLCASSQTTGSPPQHFGDGTRLSIL.

This chain connects TRBV5-4 to TRBJ2-5; 8 nucleotides line up with TRBD1. Per germline, CDR1 SGHNT and CDR2 YYREEE (reference sequence). The junction had 13 bases not matched to a gene; V was cut back by 4 bases and J by 5 bases. This CDR3 region has 16 residues. CDR3 amino acids: CASSPSWAGGLETQYF. CDR3 DNA: TGTGCCAGCAGCCCCTCCTGGGCAGGGGGCTTGGAGACCCAGTACTTC. Full variable domain (outside the CDR3, taken from reference TRBV5-4 and TRBJ2-5): ETGVTQSPTHLIKTRGQQVTLRCSSQSGHNTVSWYQQALGQGPQFIFQYYREEENGRGNFPPRFSGLQFPNYSSELNVNALELDDSALYLCASSPSWAGGLETQYFGPGTRLLVL.